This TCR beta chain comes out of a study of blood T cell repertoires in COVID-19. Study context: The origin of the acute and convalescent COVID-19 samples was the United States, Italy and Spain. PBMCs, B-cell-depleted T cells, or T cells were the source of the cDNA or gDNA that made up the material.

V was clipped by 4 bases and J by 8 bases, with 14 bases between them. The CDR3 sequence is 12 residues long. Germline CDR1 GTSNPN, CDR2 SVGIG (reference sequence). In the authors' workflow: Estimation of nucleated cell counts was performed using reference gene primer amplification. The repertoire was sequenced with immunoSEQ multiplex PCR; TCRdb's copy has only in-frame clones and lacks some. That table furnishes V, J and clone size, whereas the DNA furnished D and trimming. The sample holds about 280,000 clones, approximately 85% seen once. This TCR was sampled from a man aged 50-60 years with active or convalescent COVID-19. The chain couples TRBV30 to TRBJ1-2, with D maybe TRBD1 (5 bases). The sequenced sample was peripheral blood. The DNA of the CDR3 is TGTGCCTGGAATGGGCAGGGTTACGGCTACACCTTC. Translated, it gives CAWNGQGYGYTF.